This T cell receptor (beta chain) was found in a study of blood T cell repertoires in COVID-19. Study as a whole: Samples representing acute and convalescent COVID-19 were sourced from the United States, Italy and Spain. The analysed material was cDNA or gDNA that came from T cells, B-cell-depleted T cells, or PBMCs.

The CDR3 length is 16 residues. In germline, CDR1 is SGDLS, CDR2 YYNGEE. The V segment lost 0 bases and the J segment 9 bases; nucleotides outside the gene matches: 8. Study processing details: Estimation of nucleated cell counts relied on the amplification of reference gene primers. Data came from immunoSEQ multiplex PCR; TCRdb stores just in-frame clones and leaves some out. V and J calls and clone size are those listed in that table; D and trimming were worked out from the DNA. The profile shows fewer than 250,000 clones, 80% to 90% of them singletons. The V gene is TRBV9, the J gene TRBJ2-7, with TRBD2 identical over 14 bases. Sequences were obtained from peripheral blood. This receptor was obtained from a woman between 70 and 85 years old with acute or convalescent COVID-19. This CDR3 is CASSVATGTSGGPQYF. Written as DNA, the CDR3 is TGTGCCAGCAGCGTAGCTACAGGGACTAGCGGGGGCCCGCAGTACTTC.